A single sample is the source of the 9 T cell receptor beta chains below, sequenced in a study of PD-1 blockade in classical Hodgkin lymphoma. This table comes from immunoSEQ multiplex PCR, and its TCRdb copy is limited to in-frame clones, with some not included. This table has fewer than 35,000 clones, 84% appearing once. The time point was: cycle 4 day 1 (C4D1), after 6 weeks of nivolumab. Exposure to brentuximab vedotin varied, and each patient had relapsed following autologous stem cell transplantation. CD4+ T cells were purified from thawed PBMCs by negative selection. The material sequenced was CD4+ T cells from blood, taken before the fourth cycle of nivolumab. The receptors here all came from a human donor with classical Hodgkin lymphoma.

V gene TRBV7-9 combines with J gene TRBJ2-3, with 7 bases identical to TRBD1. The length of the CDR3 is 16 residues. Losses at the gene ends were 0 bases for V and 5 bases for J; bases not matched to a gene: 8. Germline-derived CDR1 and CDR2 are SEHNR and FQNEAQ (reference sequence). The CDR3 loop is CASSLAPGQIRDTQYF. DNA for the CDR3: TGTGCCAGCAGCTTAGCGCCGGGACAGATTAGAGATACGCAGTATTTT.

This clone was picked up one time. This chain joins TRBV18 and TRBJ1-1; TRBD1 agrees at 8 bases. Germline CDR1 and CDR2: KGHSH and LQKENI. J gave up 0 bases and V 3 bases, and 3 bases lay outside the gene matches. The CDR3 contains 15 residues. CDR3 in DNA: TGTGCCAGCTCACCGGGGACAGGCATGAACACTGAAGCTTTCTTT. Translated: CASSPGTGMNTEAFF.

This clone was counted a single time. The gene calls are TRBV13 and TRBJ2-5; TRBD2 aligns across 7 bases. This CDR3 comprises 17 residues. Germline loops: CDR1 PRHDT, CDR2 FYEKMQ (reference sequence). Trimming cost V 6 bases and J 1 base; bases outside gene matches: 14. The CDR3: CASSHLGGEGFQETQYF. In nucleotides, the CDR3 is TGTGCCAGCAGTCACCTGGGCGGGGAGGGGTTCCAAGAGACCCAGTACTTC.

V is TRBV28 and J is TRBJ2-7; D remains ambiguous. The CDR3 contains 14 residues. V shed 7 bases and J shed 6 bases, with 19 bases lying between them. From germline, CDR1 is MDHEN and CDR2 SYDVKM. This CDR3 is CASTISGRPGEQYF. The CDR3, as DNA: TGTGCCAGCACCATTTCGGGCAGGCCCGGCGAGCAGTACTTC.

V usage is TRBV29-1 and J usage is TRBJ1-1; 9 bases match TRBD1. This CDR3 has 14 amino acids. Trimming took 7 bases from V and 1 from J; bases not matched to a gene: 7. In germline, CDR1 is SQVTM, CDR2 ANQGSEA. In DNA, the CDR3 is TGCAGCGCAAGACAGGGGGACCCGAACACTGAAGCTTTCTTT. This translates into CSARQGDPNTEAFF. The whole variable domain, filled in from reference TRBV29-1 and TRBJ1-1, reads SAVISQKPSRDICQRGTSLTIQCQVDSQVTMMFWYRQQPGQSLTLIATANQGSEATYESGFVIDKFPISRPNLTFSTLTVSNMSPEDSSIYLCSARQGDPNTEAFFGQGTRLTVV.

This clone was detected a few times. The chain uses TRBV30 and TRBJ1-1; D unresolved. This CDR3 is built from 12 residues. Germline-derived CDR1 and CDR2 are GTSNPN and SVGIG (reference sequence). V was shortened by 8 bases and J by 5 bases, with 15 bases between the two germline ends. The CDR3 sequence is CAAAAVGTEAFF. Written as DNA, the CDR3 is TGTGCCGCAGCTGCCGTCGGTACTGAAGCTTTCTTT.

This rearrangement joins TRBV29-1 to TRBJ2-3, with 10 bases lining up with TRBD1. Trimming at V came to 4 bases and at J to 5 bases, leaving 3 bases not matched to a gene. Germline CDR1 is SQVTM and CDR2 is ANQGSEA. CDR3 length equals 13 residues. The CDR3 coding sequence is TGCAGCGTTGCCGGGACAGGGGAAGATACGCAGTATTTT. Translation: CSVAGTGEDTQYF.

This clone was recorded once. Other DNA sequences of this sample code for an identical CDR3. The rearrangement links TRBV18 to TRBJ2-6; D unresolved. This CDR3 spans 13 amino acids. V gave up 3 bases and J gave up 3 bases, with 3 bases separating them. The germline V gene encodes CDR1 KGHSH and CDR2 LQKENI. DNA of the CDR3: TGTGCCAGCTCACCGAGTGGGGCCAACGTCCTGACTTTC. It codes for CASSPSGANVLTF.

This clone is a singleton in its sample. This same CDR3 is encoded by further DNA sequences in the sample. The chain has TRBV5-1 and TRBJ1-1; D gene uncertain. CDR3 length: 13 amino acids. Germline V gene data show CDR1 as SGHRS and CDR2 as YFSETQ. V was pared by 4 bases and J by 0 bases, with 7 bases between. The CDR3 DNA is TGCGCCAGCAGCGCGGGCGTGAACACTGAAGCTTTCTTT. Residues: CASSAGVNTEAFF.